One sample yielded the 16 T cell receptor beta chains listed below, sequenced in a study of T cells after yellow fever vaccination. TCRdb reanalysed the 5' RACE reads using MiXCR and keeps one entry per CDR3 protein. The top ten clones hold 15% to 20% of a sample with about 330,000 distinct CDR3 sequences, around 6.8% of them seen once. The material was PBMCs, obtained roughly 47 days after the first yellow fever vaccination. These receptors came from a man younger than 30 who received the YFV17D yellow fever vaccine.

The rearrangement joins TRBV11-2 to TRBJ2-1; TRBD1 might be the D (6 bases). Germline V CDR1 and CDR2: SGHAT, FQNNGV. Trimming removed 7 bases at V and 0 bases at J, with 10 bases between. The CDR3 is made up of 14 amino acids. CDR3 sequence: CASTPGVSYNEQFF. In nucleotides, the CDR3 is TGTGCCAGCACTCCAGGGGTCTCCTACAATGAGCAGTTCTTC.

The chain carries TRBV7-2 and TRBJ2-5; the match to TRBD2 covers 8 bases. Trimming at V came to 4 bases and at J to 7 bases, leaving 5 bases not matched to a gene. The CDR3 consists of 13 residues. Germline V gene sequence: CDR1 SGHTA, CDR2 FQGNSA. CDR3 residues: CASSSSGGGTQYF. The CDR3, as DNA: TGTGCCAGCAGCTCGAGCGGGGGAGGGACCCAGTACTTC.

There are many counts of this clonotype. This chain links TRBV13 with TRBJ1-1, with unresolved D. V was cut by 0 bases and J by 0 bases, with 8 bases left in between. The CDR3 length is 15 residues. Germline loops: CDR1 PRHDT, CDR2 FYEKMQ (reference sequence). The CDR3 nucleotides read TGTGCCAGCAGCTTAGGACCAGATTTGAACACTGAAGCTTTCTTT. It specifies CASSLGPDLNTEAFF. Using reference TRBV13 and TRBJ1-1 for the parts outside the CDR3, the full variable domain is AAGVIQSPRHLIKEKRETATLKCYPIPRHDTVYWYQQGPGQDPQFLISFYEKMQSDKGSIPDRFSAQQFSDYHSELNMSSLELGDSALYFCASSLGPDLNTEAFFGQGTRLTVV.

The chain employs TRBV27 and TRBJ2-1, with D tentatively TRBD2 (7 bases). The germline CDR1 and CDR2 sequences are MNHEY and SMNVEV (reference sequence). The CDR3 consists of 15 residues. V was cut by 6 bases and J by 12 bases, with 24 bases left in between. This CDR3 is CASSQGGGELYWQFF. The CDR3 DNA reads TGTGCCAGCAGCCAAGGAGGGGGGGAACTCTACTGGCAGTTCTTC.

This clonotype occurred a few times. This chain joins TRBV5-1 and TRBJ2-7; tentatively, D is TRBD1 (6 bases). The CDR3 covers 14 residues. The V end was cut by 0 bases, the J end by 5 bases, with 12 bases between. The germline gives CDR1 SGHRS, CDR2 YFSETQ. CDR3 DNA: TGCGCCAGCAGCTTGGGGGCAGGGGCCCACGAGCAGTACGTC. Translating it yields CASSLGAGAHEQYV.

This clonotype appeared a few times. The CDR3 loop reads CSARVLGLGGAHTQYF. The CDR3 DNA reads TGCAGTGCTAGAGTGTTGGGACTCGGCGGTGCGCATACGCAGTATTTT. V is TRBV20-1 and J is TRBJ2-3, with D perhaps TRBD2 (6 bases). CDR3 length: 16 amino acids. Trimming took off 1 base at V and 7 bases at J, with 21 bases between the two ends. Germline V lookup: CDR1 DFQATT, CDR2 SNEGSKA (reference sequence).

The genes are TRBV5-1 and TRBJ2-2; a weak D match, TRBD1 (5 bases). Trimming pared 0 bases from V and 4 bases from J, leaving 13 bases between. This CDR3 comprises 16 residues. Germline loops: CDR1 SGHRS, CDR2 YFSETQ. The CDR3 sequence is CASSLERRVATGELFF. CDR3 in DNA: TGCGCCAGCAGCTTGGAACGCAGGGTGGCCACCGGGGAGCTGTTTTTT.

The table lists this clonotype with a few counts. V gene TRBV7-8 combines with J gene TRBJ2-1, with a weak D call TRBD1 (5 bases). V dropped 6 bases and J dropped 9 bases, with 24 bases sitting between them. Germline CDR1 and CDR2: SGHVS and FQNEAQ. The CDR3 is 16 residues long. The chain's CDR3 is CASRHSLVAGNVEQFF. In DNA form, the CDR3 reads TGTGCCAGCAGACACTCCCTGGTCGCAGGGAATGTTGAGCAGTTCTTC. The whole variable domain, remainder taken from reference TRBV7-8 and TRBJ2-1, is GAGVSQSPRYKVAKRGQDVALRCDPISGHVSLFWYQQALGQGPEFLTYFQNEAQLDKSGLPSDRFFAERPEGSVSTLKIQRTQQEDSAVYLCASRHSLVAGNVEQFFGPGTRLTVL.

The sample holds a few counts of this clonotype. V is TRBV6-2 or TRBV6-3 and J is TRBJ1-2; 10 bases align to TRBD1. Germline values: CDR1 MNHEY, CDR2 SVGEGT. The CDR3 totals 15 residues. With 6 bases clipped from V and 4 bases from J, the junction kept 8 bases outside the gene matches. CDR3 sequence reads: CASRRQGAFTYGYTF. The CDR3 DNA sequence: TGTGCCAGCAGACGACAGGGGGCATTTACCTATGGCTACACCTTC.

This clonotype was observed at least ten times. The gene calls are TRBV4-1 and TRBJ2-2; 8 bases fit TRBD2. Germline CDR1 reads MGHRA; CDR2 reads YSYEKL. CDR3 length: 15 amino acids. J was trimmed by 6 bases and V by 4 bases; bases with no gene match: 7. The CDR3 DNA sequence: TGCGCCAGCAGCCGCGGACTAGCCTCACCCGGGGAGCTGTTTTTT. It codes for CASSRGLASPGELFF.

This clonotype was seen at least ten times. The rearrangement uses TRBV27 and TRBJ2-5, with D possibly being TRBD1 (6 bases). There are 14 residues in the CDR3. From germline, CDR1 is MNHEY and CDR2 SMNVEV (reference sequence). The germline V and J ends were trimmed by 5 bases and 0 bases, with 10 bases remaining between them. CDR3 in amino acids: CASSDQGYQETQYF. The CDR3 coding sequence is TGTGCCAGCAGTGACCAGGGGTACCAAGAGACCCAGTACTTC.

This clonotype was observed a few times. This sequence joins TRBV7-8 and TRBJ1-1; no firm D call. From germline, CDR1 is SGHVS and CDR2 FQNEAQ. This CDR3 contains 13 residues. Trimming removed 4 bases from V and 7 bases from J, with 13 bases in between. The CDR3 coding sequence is TGTGCCAGCAGCTCTAGAACAGCCTTTGAAGCTTTCTTT. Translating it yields CASSSRTAFEAFF. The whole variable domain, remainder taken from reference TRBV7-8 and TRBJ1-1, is GAGVSQSPRYKVAKRGQDVALRCDPISGHVSLFWYQQALGQGPEFLTYFQNEAQLDKSGLPSDRFFAERPEGSVSTLKIQRTQQEDSAVYLCASSSRTAFEAFFGQGTRLTVV.

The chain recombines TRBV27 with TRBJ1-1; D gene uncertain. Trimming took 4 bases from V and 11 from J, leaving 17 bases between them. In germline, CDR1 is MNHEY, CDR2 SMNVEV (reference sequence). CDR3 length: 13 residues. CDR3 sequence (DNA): TGTGCCAGCAGTTCAAAACAGATCGGGTCCGCTTTCTTT. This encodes CASSSKQIGSAFF.

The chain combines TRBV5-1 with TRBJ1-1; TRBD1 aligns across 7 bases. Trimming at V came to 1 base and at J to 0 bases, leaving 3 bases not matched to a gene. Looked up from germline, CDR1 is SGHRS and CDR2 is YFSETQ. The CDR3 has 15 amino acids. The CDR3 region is CASSLPGGMNTEAFF. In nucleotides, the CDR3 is TGCGCCAGCAGCTTGCCAGGGGGTATGAACACTGAAGCTTTCTTT.

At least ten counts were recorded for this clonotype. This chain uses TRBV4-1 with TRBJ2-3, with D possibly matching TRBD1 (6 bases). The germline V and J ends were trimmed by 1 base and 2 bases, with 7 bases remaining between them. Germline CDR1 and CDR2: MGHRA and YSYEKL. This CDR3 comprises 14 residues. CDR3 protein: CASSQAGDTDTQYF. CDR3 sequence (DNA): TGCGCCAGCAGCCAAGCAGGGGACACAGATACGCAGTATTTT.

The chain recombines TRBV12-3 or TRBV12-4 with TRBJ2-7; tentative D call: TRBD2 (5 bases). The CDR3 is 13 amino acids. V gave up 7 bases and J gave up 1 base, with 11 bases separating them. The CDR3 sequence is CASTLTSSYEQYF. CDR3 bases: TGTGCCAGCACCCTTACTAGTTCCTACGAGCAGTACTTC.